Following are 31 T cell receptor beta chains from one sample sequenced in a study of monozygotic twins with inflammatory bowel disease. TCRdb reprocessed the 5' RACE reads; each CDR3 protein has one entry and no DNA is given. The record lists about 300,000 distinct CDR3 sequences, of which the ten most abundant hold 5.6%. The sample consisted of blood. All receptors come from a human donor with ulcerative colitis or Crohn's disease, or a healthy co-twin of an affected twin (not recorded which).

The rearrangement uses TRBV20-1 and TRBJ1-6; TCRdb's D call, TRBD1, is unchecked because there is no DNA. CDR3 length: 12 amino acids. The germline CDR1 and CDR2 sequences are DFQATT and SNEGSKA (reference sequence). The CDR3 region is CRRTGVNSPLHF.

This sequence joins TRBV19 and TRBJ1-5. Germline values: CDR1 LNHDA, CDR2 SQIVND (reference sequence). There are 13 residues in the CDR3. The CDR3 sequence: CASKFAGNQPQHF.

This chain joins TRBV18 and TRBJ1-1; as DNA is missing, the TRBD1 call by TCRdb cannot be tested. The CDR3 is 16 amino acids. Germline lookup yields CDR1 KGHSH and CDR2 LQKENI. The CDR3 spells CASSVQQGAQNTEAFF.

The chain combines TRBV10-3 with TRBJ2-1; TCRdb's D call, TRBD1, is unchecked because there is no DNA. The germline CDR1 and CDR2 sequences are ENHRY and SYGVKD. This CDR3 spans 16 amino acids. CDR3 sequence: CAISESREPGYNEQFF.

The J gene is TRBJ2-5, the V gene TRBV18. In germline, CDR1 is KGHSH, CDR2 LQKENI. The CDR3 is made up of 15 amino acids. CDR3 protein: CASSQQGARQETQYF. Looking up the rest from reference TRBV18 and TRBJ2-5 gives the full variable domain: NAGVMQNPRHLVRRRGQEARLRCSPMKGHSHVYWYRQLPEEGLKFMVYLQKENIIDESGMPKERFSAEFPKEGPSILRIQQVVRGDSAAYFCASSQQGARQETQYFGPGTRLLVL.

The rearrangement links TRBV9 to TRBJ2-1; TCRdb calls TRBD2, which cannot be checked without DNA. This CDR3 spans 13 amino acids. Germline CDR1 reads SGDLS; CDR2 reads YYNGEE. The chain's CDR3 is CASSVDLAGGPFF. The full variable domain, its missing parts supplied by reference TRBV9 and TRBJ2-1, is DSGVTQTPKHLITATGQRVTLRCSPRSGDLSVYWYQQSLDQGLQFLIQYYNGEERAKGNILERFSAQQFPDLHSELNLSSLELGDSALYFCASSVDLAGGPFFGPGTRLTVL.

This CDR3 is CASSLLSGNTEAFF. The chain employs TRBV28 and TRBJ1-1. Germline values: CDR1 MDHEN, CDR2 SYDVKM. This CDR3 is 14 amino acids long.

The J gene is TRBJ2-1, the V gene TRBV24-1; TCRdb lists TRBD2, though no DNA is available to test this call. CDR1 and CDR2 (germline): KGHDR, SFDVKD. The CDR3 has 14 amino acids. The CDR3 sequence is CATARSGGYNEQFF.

The rearrangement uses TRBV18 and TRBJ1-4. The CDR3 is 13 residues long. The germline V gene has CDR1 KGHSH and CDR2 LQKENI. The CDR3 spells CASSRQEGEKLFF. The complete variable domain, with remaining parts taken from reference TRBV18 and TRBJ1-4, reads NAGVMQNPRHLVRRRGQEARLRCSPMKGHSHVYWYRQLPEEGLKFMVYLQKENIIDESGMPKERFSAEFPKEGPSILRIQQVVRGDSAAYFCASSRQEGEKLFFGSGTQLSVL.

The rearrangement uses TRBV20-1 and TRBJ2-7; TCRdb indicates TRBD2, and absent DNA this call remains unverified. The germline V gene encodes CDR1 DFQATT and CDR2 SNEGSKA (reference sequence). This CDR3 has 14 residues. The CDR3 loop reads CSARDRAFSYEQYF.

The chain uses TRBV7-6 and TRBJ1-1; TCRdb calls TRBD1, which cannot be checked without DNA. Looked up from germline, CDR1 is SGHVS and CDR2 is FNYEAQ. CDR3 size: 15 residues. This CDR3 reads CASSPGGTGLPEAFF.

CDR3 loop: CASQDRDYNEQFF. The chain carries TRBV12-3 or TRBV12-4 and TRBJ2-1; TCRdb returns TRBD1, unconfirmable since there is no DNA. This CDR3 contains 13 residues.

The chain has TRBV5-1 and TRBJ2-1. CDR3 length: 12 residues. Germline lookup yields CDR1 SGHRS and CDR2 YFSETQ. CDR3 loop: CASSLPYNEQFF.

The chain is built from TRBV6-5 and TRBJ1-5. The V gene's germline CDR1 is MNHEY and CDR2 SVGAGI. The CDR3 has 12 residues. The CDR3 spells CASRGSNQPQHF.

The chain combines TRBV5-6 with TRBJ2-1; the TRBD1 assignment by TCRdb is unverifiable without DNA. CDR1 and CDR2 (germline): SGHDT, YYEEEE. CDR3 length: 16 residues. The CDR3 loop reads CASSLVGTGFFIEQFF.

The chain couples TRBV6-2 or TRBV6-3 to TRBJ2-5; TCRdb names TRBD1, which stays unverified in the absence of DNA. The length of the CDR3 is 16 residues. CDR1 is MNHEY, CDR2 SVGEGT, per germline. The CDR3 region is CASSYVGMGAQETQYF.

This chain connects TRBV10-3 to TRBJ1-1; TCRdb picks TRBD1, but there is no DNA to check that call. This CDR3 has 15 residues. Germline V gives CDR1 ENHRY, CDR2 SYGVKD. The CDR3 sequence: CAISESVTGRAEAFF.

The chain combines TRBV5-1 with TRBJ1-6; the TCRdb D gene call, TRBD1, has no DNA to confirm it. CDR1 is SGHRS and CDR2 is YFSETQ in the germline V gene. The CDR3 extends over 16 amino acids. CDR3 loop: CASSLGPSGGNSPLHF.

J is TRBJ1-2 and V is TRBV6-5. CDR1 MNHEY and CDR2 SVGAGI come from the germline V gene. This CDR3 has 14 amino acids. CDR3 amino acids: CASSYLPVREGYTF.

The rearrangement joins TRBV3-1 to TRBJ2-7. CDR3 length equals 11 residues. CDR1 and CDR2 (germline): LGHDT, YNNKEL (reference sequence). CDR3 protein: CASSHVYEQYF.

The gene calls are TRBV21-1 and TRBJ2-1; the TRBD1 assignment by TCRdb is unverifiable without DNA. TRBV21-1 is a pseudogene. The CDR3 consists of 17 residues. CDR3 sequence reads: CASSKASPDRLNNEQFF.

The chain combines TRBV7-2 with TRBJ2-2; TCRdb indicates TRBD1, and absent DNA this call remains unverified. The CDR3 length is 15 residues. Germline V gene data show CDR1 as SGHTA and CDR2 as FQGNSA. The CDR3 loop reads CASSRGGANTGELFF.

The chain carries TRBV12-3 or TRBV12-4 and TRBJ1-5; as DNA is missing, the TRBD1 call by TCRdb cannot be tested. The length of the CDR3 is 15 residues. The CDR3 here is CASSIPGRAGQPQHF.

This rearrangement joins TRBV20-1 to TRBJ2-7; with no DNA, the TCRdb D assignment of TRBD1 cannot be verified. Germline lookup yields CDR1 DFQATT and CDR2 SNEGSKA (reference sequence). This CDR3 comprises 16 residues. This chain's CDR3 is CSARLFPGTAPYEQYF.

The V gene is TRBV12-3 or TRBV12-4, the J gene TRBJ2-6. The CDR3 runs 16 residues. This chain's CDR3 is CASSLALYTGANVLTF.

The J gene is TRBJ1-5, the V gene TRBV24-1. The CDR3 is made up of 12 amino acids. Germline-derived CDR1 and CDR2 are KGHDR and SFDVKD. This CDR3 is CATRHSNQPQHF.

The chain combines TRBV7-2 with TRBJ2-7. The germline V gene has CDR1 SGHTA and CDR2 FQGNSA. The CDR3 runs 14 residues. CDR3 residues: CASSLDLKASEQYF.

CDR3 in amino acids: CASRPSGLSYNEQFF. This chain links TRBV12-3 or TRBV12-4 with TRBJ2-1; TCRdb's D gene call, TRBD2, goes unchecked for lack of DNA. The CDR3 runs to 15 residues.

The chain uses TRBV30 and TRBJ1-2. Germline V lookup: CDR1 GTSNPN, CDR2 SVGIG (reference sequence). CDR3 length equals 15 residues. CDR3: CAWSLDSPPLSGYTF.

This rearrangement joins TRBV9 to TRBJ2-7; TCRdb gives TRBD1 as the D gene, but with no DNA this cannot be confirmed. The CDR3 has 14 residues. Germline V gives CDR1 SGDLS, CDR2 YYNGEE. This CDR3 reads CASSEAGTGYEQYF.

The V call is TRBV29-1, the J call TRBJ1-5. CDR1 SQVTM and CDR2 ANQGSEA come from the germline V gene. CDR3 length equals 14 residues. CDR3 region: CSAVGGGVNQPQHF.